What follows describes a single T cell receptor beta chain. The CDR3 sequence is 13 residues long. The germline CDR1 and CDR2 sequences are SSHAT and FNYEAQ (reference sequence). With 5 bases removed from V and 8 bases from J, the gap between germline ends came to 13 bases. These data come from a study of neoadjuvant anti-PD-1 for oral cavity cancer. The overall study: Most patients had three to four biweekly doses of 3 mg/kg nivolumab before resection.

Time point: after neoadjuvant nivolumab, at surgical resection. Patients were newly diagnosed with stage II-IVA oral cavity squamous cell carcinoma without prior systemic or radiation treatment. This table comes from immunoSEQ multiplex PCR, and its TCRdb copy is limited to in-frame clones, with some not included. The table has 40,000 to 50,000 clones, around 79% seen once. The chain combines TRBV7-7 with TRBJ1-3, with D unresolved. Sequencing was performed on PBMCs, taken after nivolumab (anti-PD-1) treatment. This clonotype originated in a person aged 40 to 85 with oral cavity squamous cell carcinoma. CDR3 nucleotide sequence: TGTGCCAGCAGCCCCTCCCCTGGTGACACCATATATTTT. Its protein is CASSPSPGDTIYF.